This T cell receptor beta chain was captured in a study of T-cell reconstitution after alpha-beta-depleted transplantation in children. Using unique molecular identifiers, the investigators prepared the TCRbeta library. TCRdb fed the PCR reads into MiXCR, producing one record per CDR3 protein. This sample has around 380,000 distinct CDR3 sequences, with approximately 11% found just once. The CDR3 is 16 residues long. V gave up 0 bases and J gave up 4 bases, with 13 bases separating them. Germline loops: CDR1 LGHNA, CDR2 YSLEER. This clonotype was seen once. A much bigger clone sits one base away, suggesting this may be a read error.

This sequence joins TRBV4-3 and TRBJ2-1; D is possibly TRBD2 (5 bases). Here the sequenced sample was PBMCs from the stem cell graft donor, taken from the stem cell graft. The sequence came from a human donor who donated a stem cell graft to a child with acute myeloid leukemia. For the CDR3, the DNA is TGCGCCAGCAGCCAAGAGGCGGATAGCGCTTACAATGAGCAGTTCTTC. Its protein product is CASSQEADSAYNEQFF.